This TCR beta chain was retrieved from a study of T cells in narcolepsy (dated by TCRdb to 2017 to 2018). For the wider study: Patients with narcolepsy type 1 or type 2 (NT1, NT2) were enrolled in the study together with healthy control donors. To look for autoreactive T cells in narcolepsy patients that target self-antigens of hypocretin neurons (hypocretin, TRIB2), the study used TCR Vbeta sequencing to follow clonotypes in blood and CSF. Here is what the overall study found, with its caveats: No sequences matching autoreactive T cell clones were contained in some blood memory CD4+ repertoires from patients and controls. In plots comparing CSF and blood CD4+ T cell clonotypes from the same patient, HCRT-specific and TRIB2-specific autoreactive clonotypes were highlighted. Numbers of sequenced blood memory CD4+ clonotypes were comparable, averaging about 40,000 in patients and about 30,000 in controls. Autoreactive clonotypes were reported to be detected serially in the blood of the same patients and of different patients, but not in the blood of healthy controls.

On this clone itself: This clone's antigen is unknown. Per-base qualities were not stored, and no clone one base away is much larger.

Memory CD4+ T cells were sorted ex vivo from peripheral blood of narcolepsy patients and healthy controls for TCR Vbeta sequencing. The library was made by the immunoSEQ multiplex PCR assay. What TCRdb holds here is the immuneACCESS table cut down to in-frame rearrangements. Part of the clones is not present; checked against another copy, under half of the missing clones reflect an unresolved V gene, and the others are unexplained. For this sample there are over 25,000 clones; around 81% appear just once. The ten most abundant clones make up more than 0.9% of the sample. Between the V and J ends, shortened by 4 bases and 4 bases respectively, the junction contains 14 bases. The CDR3 holds 15 amino acids from the cysteine to the phenylalanine. CDR3 DNA is the only sequence kept; it has 45 bases, read in frame from the first base. The germline V gene (reference sequence) provides CDR1 SGHKS and CDR2 YYEKEE.

The specimen sequenced was CD45RA- memory CD4+ T cells from PBMCs. What this sample's cell subset or site label stands for: memory T cells sorted ex vivo from peripheral blood. The source is a human donor with narcolepsy. Here the chain combines TRBV5-5 and TRBJ1-4; possibly the D gene is TRBD1, per 5 matching bases. The CDR3 region: CASSIRDLSNEKLFF. Read as DNA, the sequence is TGTGCCAGCAGCATCCGGGACCTCAGTAATGAAAAACTGTTTTTT.